This entry features one T cell receptor beta chain sequence. Germline CDR1 and CDR2: SGHTA and FQGNSA. CDR3 length: 14 residues. Trimming took off 0 bases at V and 1 base at J, with 6 bases between the two ends. The sample belongs to a study of cytotoxic CD8 clonotypes in ibrutinib-treated CLL. Study in general: Response was recorded as partial in 25 or so patients and complete in 2; at median roughly 62 months, around 14 remained remitted and some 12 had progressed. Timing of response sample collection was a median roughly twelve months after treatment start, with a range of 6 to 36.

Clones were read by immunoSEQ multiplex PCR, and TCRdb kept only the in-frame ones, dropping some. The sample carries 16,000 or so clones, 65% to 70% recorded once. The chain couples TRBV7-2 to TRBJ1-1; D unclear. This TCR was sampled from a human donor with chronic lymphocytic leukemia. The material sequenced was PBMCs, taken before ibrutinib treatment. For the CDR3, the DNA is TGTGCCAGCAGCTTAGCGGTCAGGAACACTGAAGCTTTCTTT. It yields the protein CASSLAVRNTEAFF.